This is a list of T cell receptor beta chains from one sample in a study of blood T cell repertoires in COVID-19. Profiling relied on immunoSEQ multiplex PCR, and the TCRdb table lists in-frame clones only, not all of them. The sample consists of about 100,000 clones, 88% of them appearing once. Sequencing was done on a sample of peripheral blood. All receptors come from a human donor in a cohort sampled during active COVID-19. Both conserved end residues are part of each CDR3.

j_call v_call cdr3_aa
TRBJ2-2 TRBV7-7 CASSLQGSPTGELFF
TRBJ1-3 TRBV12-3/TRBV12-4 CAAAGVRGNTIYF
TRBJ2-5 TRBV5-1 CASSLDGGRAVETQYF
TRBJ2-5 TRBV28 CASSPISQGAQYF
TRBJ1-6 TRBV11-2 CASSRGQTYNSPLHF
TRBJ1-4 TRBV6-5 CASSYSGGWTNEKLFF
TRBJ1-3 TRBV18 CASSPGPSSGNTIYF
TRBJ2-1 TRBV5-1 CASSPGLAGYNEQFF
TRBJ2-7 TRBV4-1 CASSQTPGQGSEQYF
TRBJ2-5 TRBV27 CASSLQARQIQETQYF
TRBJ2-3 TRBV9 CASSVVGGDPAPDTQYF
TRBJ1-1 TRBV30 CAWRVAGGHTEAFF
TRBJ2-1 TRBV3-1/TRBV3-2 CASSQDMPSETYNEQFF
TRBJ2-7 TRBV5-1 CASSLRSTSGVKEQYF
TRBJ1-5 TRBV5-4 CASSLRGSNQPQHF
TRBJ2-1 TRBV7-2 CASSREVNEQFF
TRBJ1-2 TRBV4-3 CASSQDQINYGYTF
TRBJ1-1 TRBV3-1/TRBV3-2 CASSQPQGEAFF
TRBJ2-1 TRBV10-3 CAISEQGVGSDEQFF
TRBJ2-7 TRBV4-1 CASSQELAGSSYEQYF
TRBJ2-1 TRBV5-1 CASSFLPQGPGSYNEQFF
TRBJ1-2 TRBV7-2 CASSSRGQGSASYGYTF
TRBJ1-5 TRBV7-2 CASSFIQGAQPQHF
TRBJ2-2 TRBV2 CASRGGRTGELFF
TRBJ2-7 TRBV27 CASSRSGNYEQYF
TRBJ1-1 TRBV6-1 CASSEGTGNTEAFF
TRBJ1-5 TRBV5-3 CARSLFGSSGEGPNQPQHF
TRBJ2-3 TRBV5-1 CASSLTSGSRPDTQYF
TRBJ1-5 TRBV15 CATSRIGEGNQPQHF
TRBJ1-1 TRBV28 CASSFRSPTEAFF
TRBJ2-5 TRBV29-1 CSVDKGGETQYF
TRBJ2-7 TRBV7-2 CASSLVQGVYEQYF
TRBJ1-4 TRBV18 CASSPRRGGGTNEKLFF
TRBJ2-7 TRBV6-6 CASSYSGAGAGEQYF
TRBJ1-6 TRBV5-4 CASSPDRRVSPLHF
TRBJ2-7 TRBV5-1 CASTIRVGSFYEQYF
TRBJ2-3 TRBV25-1 CASRDRGGGTDTQYF
TRBJ2-1 TRBV30 CAWDGGSGSNEQFF
TRBJ1-3 TRBV2 CASSEGQGNSGNTIYF
TRBJ2-7 TRBV7-2 CASSLAGGYEQYF
TRBJ1-5 TRBV6-5 CASSPGQGHQPQHF
TRBJ1-6 TRBV30 CAWIPPGQGDNSPLHF
TRBJ2-7 TRBV19 CASSIGGRGKSSYEQYF
TRBJ2-1 TRBV27 CASSSPPGSPSYNEQFF
TRBJ2-7 TRBV6-5 CASSTGLGYEQYF
TRBJ2-2 TRBV7-2 CASSFSGVNTGELFF
TRBJ2-1 TRBV19 CASSIWETSGDEQFF
TRBJ2-3 TRBV7-8 CASSLAGGSGQSTSTDTQYF
TRBJ2-7 TRBV6-6 CASSYIGAEQYF
TRBJ2-1 TRBV27 CASSFGYYNEQFF
TRBJ2-2 TRBV6-5 CASRPYELNTGELFF
TRBJ1-2 TRBV5-1 CASSNRENYGYTF
TRBJ2-1 TRBV19 CASSILRPGTRSYNEQFF